Listed here are 10 T cell receptor beta chains from one sample, sequenced in a study of cytomegalovirus exposure and HLA in healthy donors. Primers included in the PCR were 60 Vbeta and 13 Jbeta primers. TCRdb's table, derived via immunoSEQ multiplex PCR, lists solely in-frame clones and lacks some. The data show 130,000 to 150,000 clones, 82% seen once. Input material: PBMCs. The receptors come from a woman aged 55-75 years in good health and CMV-seropositive.

V gene TRBV7-8 combines with J gene TRBJ2-2; possible D gene TRBD2, 6 bases. Germline CDR1 reads SGHVS; CDR2 reads FQNEAQ. The V end lost 5 bases, the J end lost 7 bases, and 23 bases lay between the germline ends. The CDR3 covers 17 residues. The CDR3 DNA is TGTGCCAGCAGCCCCCGCCCCTCCGGGACTCTCCTCGGGGAGCTGTTTTTT. It specifies CASSPRPSGTLLGELFF.

The chain links TRBV19 to TRBJ2-1, with 10 nucleotides matching TRBD1. V dropped 6 bases and J dropped 6; count of bases not matched to a gene: 8. CDR1 and CDR2 (germline): LNHDA, SQIVND (reference sequence). This CDR3 is built from 15 residues. CDR3 bases: TGTGCCAGTAGCCCGGGACAGGGGCAGGTCAATGAGCAGTTCTTC. This sequence encodes CASSPGQGQVNEQFF.

This clone was counted between two and nine times. The rearrangement links TRBV6-5 to TRBJ2-7; 8 nucleotides align to TRBD1. The CDR3 length is 15 residues. The germline V gene has CDR1 MNHEY and CDR2 SVGAGI. With 1 base clipped from V and 2 bases from J, the junction kept 4 bases outside the gene matches. CDR3 DNA sequence: TGTGCCAGCAGTTACTTGGGACAGGATGCCTACGAGCAGTACTTC. Protein product: CASSYLGQDAYEQYF.

CDR3 residues: CASSKLGQGPSYEQYF. CDR3 nucleotide sequence: TGTGCCAGCAGCAAACTGGGACAGGGGCCCTCCTACGAGCAGTACTTC. The genes are TRBV21-1 and TRBJ2-7; TRBD1, the table's D call, lacks a check against the DNA. TRBV21-1 is assigned pseudogene status. The CDR3 runs 16 residues.

This chain links TRBV5-6 with TRBJ2-7; the D is unclear. Trimming stripped 4 bases from V and 6 bases from J, with 11 bases between. This CDR3 is built from 12 residues. Per the germline V gene, CDR1 is SGHDT and CDR2 is YYEEEE. CDR3 sequence (DNA): TGTGCCAGCAGCCCGTGGTCGCGCGAGCAGTACTTC. It translates to CASSPWSREQYF.

V is TRBV6-1 and J is TRBJ2-1; 7 nucleotides agree with TRBD2. V trimming: 6 bases; J trimming: 6 bases; junction bases outside the gene matches: 11. The CDR3 spans 15 residues. Germline V gene sequence: CDR1 MNHNS, CDR2 SASEGT. CDR3 sequence reads: CASRYSVGGFNEQFF. Written as DNA, the CDR3 is TGTGCCAGCAGGTATAGCGTGGGAGGGTTCAATGAGCAGTTCTTC.

The chain employs TRBV27 and TRBJ2-5, with a tentative D call TRBD2 (6 bases). V lost 3 bases, J lost 2 bases, and 10 bases lay in between. The CDR3 loop spans 14 amino acids. Germline V gene data show CDR1 as MNHEY and CDR2 as SMNVEV (reference sequence). Here the CDR3 reads CASSFGGRQETQYF. The CDR3 bases are TGTGCCAGCAGTTTCGGGGGTAGGCAAGAGACCCAGTACTTC.

This chain joins TRBV5-1 and TRBJ2-2; 11 positions match TRBD2. Germline loops: CDR1 SGHRS, CDR2 YFSETQ. Trimming removed 5 bases from V and 3 bases from J; junction bases left unmatched: 6. The CDR3 sequence is 16 residues long. The CDR3 sequence: CASSFLAGGDTGELFF. The CDR3 bases are TGCGCCAGCAGTTTTTTAGCGGGAGGGGACACCGGGGAGCTGTTTTTT.

This clone was detected a few times. V is TRBV4-1 and J is TRBJ1-5, with D possibly TRBD1 on 5 matching bases. This CDR3 has 15 residues. The V gene lost 0 bases and the J gene lost 9 bases, with 15 bases spanning the gap. Looked up from germline, CDR1 is MGHRA and CDR2 is YSYEKL. For the CDR3, the DNA is TGCGCCAGCAGCCAAGAACGAGACAGCCCAGGGCCCCAGCATTTT. Its translation is CASSQERDSPGPQHF.

CDR3 in DNA: TGTGCCAGCAGTAACAGACGGTTAACCTACGAGCAGTACTTC. Translation: CASSNRRLTYEQYF. This sequence joins TRBV2 and TRBJ2-7; D is unclear. CDR1 is SNHLY, CDR2 FYNNEI, per germline. The CDR3 sequence is 14 residues long. V lost 5 bases to trimming and J lost 2 bases, with 13 bases between them.